This T cell receptor beta chain was recorded in a study of T cell repertoires in cytomegalovirus infection. About the research overall: Recently identified HLA-C-restricted CMV epitopes were among the peptides used. Carrying CMV and the relevant HLA type showed in public TCR beta signatures.

Points on this clonotype: The antigen is undetermined.

Germline V gene lookup returns CDR1 SGHTA and CDR2 FQGNSA. The CDR3 covers 16 residues. V lost 8 bases, J lost 5 bases, and 15 bases stayed unmatched. TCRdb reanalysed the reads using MiXCR and keeps one entry per CDR3 protein. The table lists 450,000 to 600,000 distinct CDR3 sequences, 33% of them singletons, with 15% to 20% in the top ten. V is TRBV7-2 and J is TRBJ2-7; 10 bases align to TRBD2. The sequence derives from a human donor in good health (CMV status not recorded). Some clones in this sample may be carry-over from other donors' samples. This sample comprised cultured PBMCs, obtained from culture after CMV antigen stimulation. The CDR3 bases are TGTGCCAGCGGAATCGGCCTAGCGGGAGCTGAGAACGAGCAGTACTTC. It encodes CASGIGLAGAENEQYF.